A selection of T cell receptor beta chains follows, all from one sample in a study of cytomegalovirus exposure and HLA in healthy donors. TCRdb keeps only in-frame clones here, not all; method: immunoSEQ multiplex PCR. The top ten hold approximately 6.3% of the sample, which has about 130,000 clones, around 74% seen once. Source material: PBMCs. Source of these receptors: a man between 40 and 49 years old in good health and CMV-seropositive. Each CDR3 is given with its conserved first and last residue. The order of the fields is CDR3 length, V gene, D gene, clone size, J gene, CDR3 protein, CDR3 DNA. The D gene is left open where the match is weak. Some rows mark clone size as missing; the rest say once, few, many or name a class of expanded clone.

CDR3 length: 14; V gene: TRBV5-1; D gene: TRBD1; clone size: .; J gene: TRBJ2-5; CDR3 protein: CASSWRQGQETQYF; CDR3 DNA: TGCGCCAGCAGCTGGAGACAGGGGCAAGAGACCCAGTACTTC
CDR3 length: 14; V gene: TRBV7-9; D gene: TRBD1; clone size: .; J gene: TRBJ1-6; CDR3 protein: CASRLGQNNSPLHF; CDR3 DNA: TGTGCCAGCAGATTGGGACAGAATAATTCACCCCTCCACTTT
CDR3 length: 15; V gene: TRBV5-1; D gene: .; clone size: .; J gene: TRBJ2-5; CDR3 protein: CASSLLPRVGETQYF; CDR3 DNA: TGCGCCAGCAGCTTGTTGCCTCGGGTGGGAGAGACCCAGTACTTC
CDR3 length: 13; V gene: TRBV7-6; D gene: .; clone size: .; J gene: TRBJ2-3; CDR3 protein: CASSSPSTDTQYF; CDR3 DNA: TGTGCCAGCAGCTCTCCTAGCACAGATACGCAGTATTTT
CDR3 length: 16; V gene: TRBV19; D gene: TRBD1; clone size: .; J gene: TRBJ2-7; CDR3 protein: CASSMSHRGPTQEQYF; CDR3 DNA: TGTGCCAGTAGTATGAGCCACAGGGGGCCAACACAGGAGCAGTACTTC
CDR3 length: 12; V gene: TRBV6-6; D gene: .; clone size: .; J gene: TRBJ2-3; CDR3 protein: CASSYEGGTQYF; CDR3 DNA: TGTGCCAGCAGTTACGAGGGGGGGACGCAGTATTTT
CDR3 length: 15; V gene: TRBV27; D gene: .; clone size: few; J gene: TRBJ1-6; CDR3 protein: CASTLGGGANSPLHF; CDR3 DNA: TGTGCCAGCACCCTGGGAGGGGGAGCGAATTCACCCCTCCACTTT
CDR3 length: 15; V gene: TRBV27; D gene: .; clone size: .; J gene: TRBJ2-5; CDR3 protein: CASSFNRQARETQYF; CDR3 DNA: TGTGCCAGCAGTTTTAATAGGCAGGCGCGAGAGACCCAGTACTTC
CDR3 length: 15; V gene: TRBV5-1; D gene: .; clone size: .; J gene: TRBJ1-1; CDR3 protein: CASSLEGGWNTEAFF; CDR3 DNA: TGCGCCAGCAGCTTGGAAGGGGGTTGGAACACTGAAGCTTTCTTT
CDR3 length: 15; V gene: TRBV27; D gene: TRBD1; clone size: .; J gene: TRBJ1-2; CDR3 protein: CASSIGQGAFYGYTF; CDR3 DNA: TGTGCCAGCAGTATTGGACAGGGGGCCTTCTATGGCTACACCTTC
CDR3 length: 13; V gene: TRBV28; D gene: TRBD1; clone size: .; J gene: TRBJ2-7; CDR3 protein: CASSGTGSYEQYF; CDR3 DNA: TGTGCCAGCAGCGGGACAGGGTCCTACGAGCAGTACTTC
CDR3 length: 14; V gene: TRBV5-1; D gene: .; clone size: .; J gene: TRBJ2-1; CDR3 protein: CASSNTSPSIEQFF; CDR3 DNA: TGCGCCAGCAGTAATACGAGCCCAAGCATTGAGCAGTTCTTC
CDR3 length: 15; V gene: TRBV28; D gene: TRBD1; clone size: once; J gene: TRBJ1-6; CDR3 protein: CASSPSTGDNSPLHF; CDR3 DNA: TGTGCCAGCAGTCCCTCGACAGGGGACAATTCACCCCTCCACTTT
CDR3 length: 15; V gene: TRBV6-1; D gene: .; clone size: .; J gene: TRBJ2-3; CDR3 protein: CASSEAGVGTDTQYF; CDR3 DNA: TGTGCCAGCAGTGAAGCGGGAGTGGGCACAGATACGCAGTATTTT
CDR3 length: 16; V gene: TRBV7-2; D gene: TRBD1; clone size: few; J gene: TRBJ1-1; CDR3 protein: CASSLARQGSGTEAFF; CDR3 DNA: TGTGCCAGCAGCTTAGCGAGACAGGGGTCGGGCACTGAAGCTTTCTTT
CDR3 length: 13; V gene: TRBV28; D gene: .; clone size: .; J gene: TRBJ1-1; CDR3 protein: CASQGAVNTEAFF; CDR3 DNA: TGTGCCAGCCAGGGTGCCGTGAACACTGAAGCTTTCTTT
CDR3 length: 15; V gene: TRBV5-1; D gene: TRBD1; clone size: few; J gene: TRBJ2-7; CDR3 protein: CASSPITGGQSEQYF; CDR3 DNA: TGCGCCAGCTCACCCATTACAGGGGGTCAAAGCGAGCAGTACTTC
CDR3 length: 15; V gene: TRBV19; D gene: TRBD1; clone size: .; J gene: TRBJ2-7; CDR3 protein: CASSGGQGGEYEQYF; CDR3 DNA: TGTGCCAGTAGTGGGGGACAGGGGGGTGAGTACGAGCAGTACTTC
CDR3 length: 13; V gene: TRBV7-9; D gene: .; clone size: .; J gene: TRBJ2-7; CDR3 protein: CASSLLTTYEQYF; CDR3 DNA: TGTGCCAGCAGCTTACTTACTACCTACGAGCAGTACTTC
CDR3 length: 17; V gene: TRBV27; D gene: TRBD2; clone size: .; J gene: TRBJ2-7; CDR3 protein: CASSFGGSLAGAYEQYF; CDR3 DNA: TGTGCCAGCAGTTTCGGGGGGAGTCTAGCGGGAGCCTACGAGCAGTACTTC
CDR3 length: 15; V gene: TRBV19; D gene: .; clone size: few; J gene: TRBJ2-7; CDR3 protein: CASSRFSGALYEQYF; CDR3 DNA: TGTGCCAGTAGTCGCTTCTCAGGGGCTTTGTACGAGCAGTACTTC
CDR3 length: 17; V gene: TRBV28; D gene: .; clone size: .; J gene: TRBJ2-1; CDR3 protein: CASRSPEGLGRYNEQFF; CDR3 DNA: TGTGCCAGCAGGTCTCCGGAAGGCCTTGGGCGATACAATGAGCAGTTCTTC
CDR3 length: 15; V gene: TRBV9; D gene: .; clone size: .; J gene: TRBJ1-3; CDR3 protein: CASSVGDSSGNTIYF; CDR3 DNA: TGTGCCAGCAGCGTAGGTGACAGTTCTGGAAACACCATATATTTT
CDR3 length: 14; V gene: TRBV7-9; D gene: TRBD1; clone size: .; J gene: TRBJ2-7; CDR3 protein: CASSLTGGSYEQYF; CDR3 DNA: TGTGCCAGCAGCTTAACAGGGGGGTCCTACGAGCAGTACTTC
CDR3 length: 16; V gene: TRBV9; D gene: TRBD1; clone size: .; J gene: TRBJ1-4; CDR3 protein: CASSALQGTTNEKLFF; CDR3 DNA: TGTGCCAGCAGCGCCTTACAGGGGACAACTAATGAAAAACTGTTTTTT
CDR3 length: 14; V gene: TRBV5-6; D gene: .; clone size: .; J gene: TRBJ2-1; CDR3 protein: CASSLITLGPRQFF; CDR3 DNA: TGTGCCAGCAGCTTGATAACACTAGGCCCTAGGCAGTTCTTC